This entry features one T cell receptor (beta chain) sequence. This entry comes from a study of PD-L1 blockade in urothelial cancer. Libraries were prepared by immunoSEQ multiplex PCR; TCRdb keeps only in-frame clonotypes and omits some of them. The sample has roughly 51,000 clones, 79% seen once. The CDR3 contains 15 residues. Per the germline V gene, CDR1 is SGHRS and CDR2 is YFSETQ. V was cut by 2 bases and J by 2 bases, with 12 bases left in between. As to time point: pretreatment peripheral blood. The chain recombines TRBV5-1 with TRBJ2-3, with D perhaps TRBD1 (6 bases). The sequencing here drew on PBMCs, taken around atezolizumab (anti-PD-L1) treatment. The clonotype was recovered from a man in his 70s with urothelial cancer. The CDR3 nucleotides are TGCGCCAGCAGCTTCCGACAGGCCATCACAGATACGCAGTATTTT. Its protein is CASSFRQAITDTQYF. The full variable domain, completed using reference TRBV5-1 and TRBJ2-3, is KAGVTQTPRYLIKTRGQQVTLSCSPISGHRSVSWYQQTPGQGLQFLFEYFSETQRNKGNFPGRFSGRQFSNSRSEMNVSTLELGDSALYLCASSFRQAITDTQYFGPGTRLTVL.